The 28 T cell receptor beta chains given below trace back to one sample, sequenced in a study of T cells after yellow fever vaccination. TCRdb re-called the 5' RACE reads with MiXCR, one entry per CDR3 protein. The sample includes hundreds of thousands of distinct CDR3 sequences, 13% seen only once; the top ten take roughly 13%. This sample comprised PBMCs, obtained on the day of the yellow fever booster vaccination. The receptors derive from a man between 25 and 39 years old who received the YFV17D yellow fever vaccine.

This clonotype has just a few counts. This clone may be a read error of a much larger clone one base away. The V and J genes are TRBV4-2 and TRBJ1-1; the match to TRBD1 covers 8 bases. The CDR3 extends over 15 amino acids. CDR1 is LGHNA and CDR2 is YNFKEQ in the germline V gene. The CDR3 DNA reads TGTGCCAGCAGCCCGGACAGGGCCGGTGGTACTGAAGTTTTCTTT. Translating it yields CASSPDRAGGTEVFF.

This clonotype showed up just a few times. The chain joins TRBV20-1 to TRBJ1-6; weak D call: TRBD1 (5 bases). The germline V gene has CDR1 DFQATT and CDR2 SNEGSKA (reference sequence). Trimming cost V 0 bases and J 1 base, with 13 bases left between them. CDR3 length equals 17 residues. CDR3: CSARDRGIGSYNSPLHF. The CDR3 DNA follows: TGCAGTGCTAGAGATCGGGGGATAGGATCCTATAATTCACCCCTCCACTTT.

The V gene is TRBV20-1, the J gene TRBJ2-7, with 10 bases fitting TRBD2. The V gene's germline CDR1 is DFQATT and CDR2 SNEGSKA (reference sequence). The CDR3 is 14 amino acids. J lost 3 bases, V lost 6 bases, and 8 bases had no gene match. The CDR3 DNA reads TGCAGTGCATTCTCTAGCGGGAGTGGCTACGAGCAGTACTTC. Protein: CSAFSSGSGYEQYF.

This clonotype was seen more than once but under ten times. The chain carries TRBV7-2 and TRBJ2-2; D remains ambiguous. This CDR3 has 11 residues. V was trimmed by 5 bases and J by 9 bases, leaving 7 bases between them. Germline V CDR1 and CDR2: SGHTA, FQGNSA. In nucleotides, the CDR3 is TGTGCCAGCAGCCCGGAGAGGGAGCTGTTTTTT. It codes for CASSPERELFF.

This clonotype was counted many times. This rearrangement joins TRBV7-2 to TRBJ2-5, with D unresolved. V gave up 7 bases and J gave up 3 bases, with 9 bases separating them. The CDR3 spans 12 residues. CDR1 is SGHTA and CDR2 is FQGNSA in the germline V gene. The CDR3 coding sequence is TGTGCCAGCACCTCGTGGGAAGAGACCCAGTACTTC. This encodes CASTSWEETQYF. The full variable domain, in which reference TRBV7-2 and TRBJ2-5 provide the parts outside the CDR3, is GAGVSQSPSNKVTEKGKDVELRCDPISGHTALYWYRQSLGQGLEFLIYFQGNSAPDKSGLPSDRFSAERTGGSVSTLTIQRTQQEDSAVYLCASTSWEETQYFGPGTRLLVL.

This clonotype was seen a handful of times. The chain employs TRBV7-2 and TRBJ1-1; D is uncertain. Between the trimmed V and J ends, which lost 2 bases and 4 bases, there was a span of 5 bases. This CDR3 spans 12 amino acids. Germline CDR1 reads SGHTA; CDR2 reads FQGNSA. DNA for the CDR3: TGTGCCAGCAGCTTACGTTTCACTGAAGCTTTCTTT. Its protein is CASSLRFTEAFF.

This clonotype was counted a few times. The chain joins TRBV25-1 to TRBJ2-7, with unresolved D. Germline V gene sequence: CDR1 MGHDK, CDR2 SYGVNS. This CDR3 contains 10 residues. V lost 5 bases to trimming and J lost 7 bases, with 6 bases between them. The CDR3 reads CASSPREQYF. The CDR3 coding sequence is TGTGCCAGCAGTCCGAGGGAGCAGTACTTC.

Only a few counts were recorded for this clonotype. This chain uses TRBV2 with TRBJ1-2, with 7 nucleotides matching TRBD1. This CDR3 is 14 amino acids long. The germline V gene encodes CDR1 SNHLY and CDR2 FYNNEI. The V segment lost 11 bases and the J segment 0 bases; nucleotides outside the gene matches: 9. As DNA, the CDR3 is TGTGCCGGAACCGAGGGACAGTCTAACTATGGCTACACCTTC. Protein: CAGTEGQSNYGYTF.

V usage is TRBV4-3 and J usage is TRBJ2-6; D might be TRBD2 (6 bases). The CDR3 is 16 amino acids. Trimming removed 1 base from V and 1 base from J, with 8 bases in between. Germline V lookup: CDR1 LGHNA, CDR2 YSLEER. The DNA of the CDR3 is TGCGCCAGCAGCCAAGTTCGGGGGTCTGGGGCCAACGTCCTGACTTTC. This gives the protein CASSQVRGSGANVLTF.

Ten or more counts support this clonotype. The V call is TRBV20-1, the J call TRBJ2-5; D might be TRBD1 or TRBD2, each matching 5 bases. The germline V gene has CDR1 DFQATT and CDR2 SNEGSKA (reference sequence). This CDR3 region has 11 residues. With 5 bases removed from V and 3 bases from J, the gap between germline ends came to 7 bases. CDR3 loop: CSALGEETQYF. The CDR3 DNA sequence: TGCAGTGCTTTGGGGGAAGAGACCCAGTACTTC.

This clonotype was detected a few times. This chain's CDR3 is CASSPQGYTEAFF. The DNA for the CDR3 is TGTGCCAGCTCACCTCAGGGGTACACTGAAGCTTTCTTT. The chain combines TRBV18 with TRBJ1-1; a weak D match, TRBD1 (6 bases). From germline, CDR1 is KGHSH and CDR2 LQKENI. The CDR3 has 13 residues. The V end lost 3 bases, the J end lost 3 bases, and 8 bases lay between the germline ends.

The genes are TRBV5-1 and TRBJ2-5; 11 nucleotides line up with TRBD1. This CDR3 spans 15 amino acids. V lost 4 bases and J lost 5; bases outside the gene matches: 7. CDR1 is SGHRS, CDR2 YFSETQ, per germline. CDR3 nucleotide sequence: TGCGCCAGCAGCCTAGGACAGGGGGCAGGGGAGACCCAGTACTTC. Its translation: CASSLGQGAGETQYF.

Concerning this clonotype itself: The junction departs from the called germline gene at one end, perhaps through a read error. The chain uses TRBV20-1 and TRBJ2-1; TRBD2 aligns across 8 bases. CDR3 length: 14 amino acids. CDR1 is DFQATT and CDR2 is SNEGSKA in the germline V gene (reference sequence). The CDR3 is CIAIDRLARNEQFF. The CDR3 nucleotides read TGCATTGCTATTGATCGACTAGCGCGGAATGAGCAGTTCTTC.

This clonotype was recorded a few times. This chain connects TRBV28 to TRBJ2-1, with D possibly TRBD1 on 7 matching bases. In germline, CDR1 is MDHEN, CDR2 SYDVKM. This CDR3 region has 14 residues. The germline V and J ends were trimmed by 4 bases and 5 bases, with 12 bases remaining between them. The CDR3 region has the DNA TGTGCCAGCAGTTCAGGGGGGAAACACAATGAGCAGTTCTTC. This gives the protein CASSSGGKHNEQFF.

The chain carries TRBV6-1 and TRBJ1-1, with a possible D match to TRBD1 (5 bases). CDR3 size: 14 residues. V lost 4 bases and J 5 bases, leaving 14 bases between the germline ends. Germline lookup yields CDR1 MNHNS and CDR2 SASEGT. The CDR3, as DNA: TGTGCCAGCAGTGTGTTCGGGGGTCGAACTGAAGCTTTCTTT. It specifies CASSVFGGRTEAFF.

This sequence joins TRBV10-3 and TRBJ2-2; no clear D. The CDR3 is 14 residues long. The V end was cut by 3 bases, the J end by 6 bases, with 11 bases between. Germline V lookup: CDR1 ENHRY, CDR2 SYGVKD. The CDR3 bases are TGTGCCATCAGTGACCGCCCCGTCGCCGGGGAGCTGTTTTTT. This translates into CAISDRPVAGELFF.

This chain links TRBV5-1 with TRBJ2-2; 7 nucleotides agree with TRBD2. There are 17 residues in the CDR3. In germline, CDR1 is SGHRS, CDR2 YFSETQ. The ends lost 4 bases at V and 4 bases at J; junction bases unmatched: 13. CDR3 sequence: CASSPPNSGAITGELFF. Here the CDR3 DNA reads TGCGCCAGCAGCCCCCCCAACAGCGGGGCGATCACCGGGGAGCTGTTTTTT.

The rearrangement links TRBV20-1 to TRBJ2-6; D call uncertain. CDR3 size: 13 residues. CDR1 and CDR2 (germline): DFQATT, SNEGSKA (reference sequence). Trimming left V 4 bases short and J 0 bases short, with 4 bases between. For the CDR3, the DNA is TGCAGTGCTACAGCCTCTGGGGCCAACGTCCTGACTTTC. Translated, it gives CSATASGANVLTF.

V usage is TRBV5-6 and J usage is TRBJ2-4; D gene ambiguous. V lost 2 bases to trimming and J lost 2 bases, with 14 bases between them. The germline V gene has CDR1 SGHDT and CDR2 YYEEEE. This CDR3 is 16 amino acids long. The CDR3 reads CASSLRVGQSKNIQYF. The CDR3 DNA reads as TGTGCCAGCAGCTTAAGAGTTGGTCAGTCCAAAAACATTCAGTACTTC.

The chain employs TRBV5-5 and TRBJ2-2, with TRBD1 as a possible D gene (6 bases). The germline V gene encodes CDR1 SGHKS and CDR2 YYEKEE (reference sequence). CDR3 length: 15 amino acids. Trimming pared 4 bases from V and 5 bases from J, leaving 15 bases between. CDR3 nucleotide sequence: TGTGCCAGCAGCCCAACCTCAGGGGAAACCGGGGAGCTGTTTTTT. Its protein product is CASSPTSGETGELFF.

The rearrangement links TRBV15 to TRBJ2-7; 9 positions agree with TRBD2. Trimming removed 3 bases from V and 0 bases from J; junction bases left unmatched: 6. Looked up from germline, CDR1 is LNHNV and CDR2 is YYDKDF (reference sequence). The CDR3 sequence is 16 residues long. The CDR3 coding sequence is TGTGCCACCAGCAGTCCCACTAGCGGGCTCTCCTACGAGCAGTACTTC. Amino acids: CATSSPTSGLSYEQYF.

The CDR3 sequence is CASSHGQGHNEQFF. CDR3 DNA sequence: TGTGCCAGCAGTCACGGACAGGGGCACAATGAGCAGTTCTTC. This rearrangement joins TRBV6-5 to TRBJ2-1; TRBD1 aligns across 9 bases. The CDR3 loop spans 14 amino acids. Germline V gene data show CDR1 as MNHEY and CDR2 as SVGAGI. V gave up 5 bases and J gave up 5 bases; unmatched junction bases: 4.

The rearrangement joins TRBV12-3 or TRBV12-4 to TRBJ2-7; TRBD1 might be the D (6 bases). CDR3 length: 13 residues. V was cut by 7 bases and J by 13 bases, with 23 bases left in between. This CDR3 reads CASTRGGRDHQYF. The CDR3 nucleotides read TGTGCCAGCACCAGAGGGGGACGGGACCACCAATACTTC.

The V call is TRBV3-1, the J call TRBJ2-2; D might be TRBD2 (5 bases). Trimming cost V 11 bases and J 1 base, with 17 bases left between them. This CDR3 is 15 amino acids long. The germline V gene encodes CDR1 LGHDT and CDR2 YNNKEL (reference sequence). The CDR3 DNA is TGTGCCTCCACCCCCCTCGGGGTGAACACCGGGGAGCTGTTTTTT. The encoded protein is CASTPLGVNTGELFF.

The CDR3 reads CASSPPDNQETQYF. DNA for the CDR3: TGCGCCAGCAGCCCCCCCGACAACCAAGAGACCCAGTACTTC. The chain recombines TRBV5-1 with TRBJ2-5; no reliable D call. Germline-derived CDR1 and CDR2 are SGHRS and YFSETQ. The CDR3 is 14 residues long. With 4 bases removed from V and 0 bases from J, the gap between germline ends came to 10 bases.

A few counts support this clonotype. This chain uses TRBV6-5 with TRBJ1-2, with 8 bases lining up with TRBD1. V lost 4 bases to trimming and J lost 3 bases; unmatched junction nucleotides: 4. Germline CDR1 MNHEY, CDR2 SVGAGI. CDR3 length equals 14 residues. CDR3 sequence reads: CASSSNRGYYGYTF. The CDR3 region has the DNA TGTGCCAGCAGTTCAAACAGGGGGTACTATGGCTACACCTTC.

V and J are TRBV7-9 and TRBJ2-5; possibly TRBD1 for D (5 bases). Germline V lookup: CDR1 SEHNR, CDR2 FQNEAQ (reference sequence). V was shortened by 4 bases and J by 2 bases, with 11 bases between the two germline ends. CDR3 length: 14 amino acids. CDR3 nucleotide sequence: TGTGCCAGCAGCTCCTCCGACAGACAAGAGACCCAGTACTTC. This translates into CASSSSDRQETQYF. The complete variable domain, with remaining parts taken from reference TRBV7-9 and TRBJ2-5, reads DTGVSQNPRHKITKRGQNVTFRCDPISEHNRLYWYRQTLGQGPEFLTYFQNEAQLEKSRLLSDRFSAERPKGSFSTLEIQRTEQGDSAMYLCASSSSDRQETQYFGPGTRLLVL.

The chain employs TRBV5-4 and TRBJ2-7; D call uncertain. Germline lookup yields CDR1 SGHNT and CDR2 YYREEE (reference sequence). The ends were cut back, 1 base at V and 4 bases at J, with 12 bases in the middle. The CDR3 runs 14 residues. CDR3 amino acids: CASSLTTSSYEQYF. CDR3 nucleotide sequence: TGTGCCAGCAGCTTGACTACCAGTTCGTACGAGCAGTACTTC.